This T cell receptor (beta chain) derives from a study of cytomegalovirus exposure and HLA in healthy donors. The CDR3 consists of 15 residues. The V end was cut by 5 bases, the J end by 0 bases, with 11 bases between. CDR1 and CDR2 from the germline V gene are MNHEY and SMNVEV (reference sequence). A multiplex PCR was run with 60 Vbeta primers and 13 Jbeta primers. Sequencing used immunoSEQ multiplex PCR; TCRdb keeps in-frame clones, though not all of them. In the table there are tens of thousands of clones, around 74% of which are singletons. The sample taken for sequencing was PBMCs. The chain has TRBV27 and TRBJ1-5, with D hard to call. The TCR sequence derives from a man aged 25-40 years in good health and CMV-seropositive. The DNA of the CDR3 is TGTGCCAGCAGTGTGGACTTTTCTAGCAATCAGCCCCAGCATTTT. This translates into CASSVDFSSNQPQHF.